What follows describes a single TCR beta chain. Patients of the Seattle cohort, enrolled during active infection, were followed longitudinally. This sample was taken from a study of blood T cell repertoires in COVID-19. At the level of the study: COVID-19 samples, acute and convalescent, were from the United States, Italy and Spain. The cDNA or gDNA used as material had been derived from T cells, B-cell-depleted T cells, or PBMCs.

Per the original data handling: Nucleated cell number was recorded as an estimate derived from reference gene primer amplification. The protocol was immunoSEQ multiplex PCR, while the TCRdb copy is restricted to in-frame clones and leaves out a portion. That table is the source of V, J and clone size, and D and trimming were worked out from the DNA. The sample yields about 200,000 clones, 70% to 90% seen once. This CDR3 is 14 amino acids long. V shed 6 bases and J 1 base; nucleotides not matched to a gene: 5. Looked up from germline, CDR1 is LNHDA and CDR2 is SQIVND (reference sequence). The clonotype comes from a man aged 45-65 years with COVID-19, enrolled during active disease. The chain joins TRBV19 to TRBJ2-7; 8 positions match TRBD1. Sequenced input: peripheral blood. The CDR3 loop is CASRGTGSSYEQYF. The CDR3 DNA reads as TGTGCCAGTAGGGGGACAGGATCATCCTACGAGCAGTACTTC.